What follows are 26 T cell receptor beta chains derived from one specimen sequenced in a study of monozygotic twins with inflammatory bowel disease. TCRdb re-called the 5' RACE reads, yielding one record per CDR3 amino acid sequence without DNA. The table gives 400,000 to 500,000 distinct CDR3 sequences; the top ten clones make up less than 2.5% of it. What was sequenced was blood. The receptors were sampled from a human donor with ulcerative colitis or Crohn's disease, or a healthy co-twin of an affected twin (not recorded which).

The chain carries TRBV12-3 or TRBV12-4 and TRBJ2-5. The CDR3 is 14 amino acids. CDR3 sequence: CASSSSRPQETQYF.

V is TRBV10-2 and J is TRBJ2-3; no DNA is available, so the TRBD1 call from TCRdb remains unchecked. CDR1 is WSHSY and CDR2 is SAAADI in the germline V gene. The CDR3 is 14 amino acids. CDR3 loop: CASSERGRTDTQYF.

The V and J genes are TRBV18 and TRBJ2-7; the D call of TRBD1 rests on TCRdb alone, since no DNA is present to check it. Germline loops: CDR1 KGHSH, CDR2 LQKENI. The CDR3 contains 13 residues. The CDR3 loop reads CASSPQQGYEQYF.

The chain is built from TRBV20-1 and TRBJ1-5. The CDR3 contains 14 residues. Germline CDR1 is DFQATT and CDR2 is SNEGSKA (reference sequence). The CDR3 is CSARGELGDQPQHF.

The chain is built from TRBV10-3 and TRBJ2-7; TCRdb returns TRBD1, unconfirmable since there is no DNA. The germline V gene has CDR1 ENHRY and CDR2 SYGVKD. The CDR3 length is 15 residues. The CDR3 region is CAISEDRGLIYEQYF.

The chain uses TRBV6-1 and TRBJ2-2. The length of the CDR3 is 13 residues. The germline V gene encodes CDR1 MNHNS and CDR2 SASEGT. The CDR3: CASRMDGSGELFF.

The chain carries TRBV12-3 or TRBV12-4 and TRBJ2-1; lacking DNA, the TRBD2 call made by TCRdb goes unchecked. The CDR3 contains 15 residues. The chain's CDR3 is CASYPSGPPYNEQFF.

The chain couples TRBV11-2 to TRBJ2-3. The CDR3 is made up of 14 amino acids. Looked up from germline, CDR1 is SGHAT and CDR2 is FQNNGV. The CDR3 spells CASSLDTVTDTQYF.

The chain is built from TRBV10-3 and TRBJ2-5; TCRdb proposes TRBD2, but this gene call is untestable without DNA. This CDR3 is built from 13 residues. The V gene's germline CDR1 is ENHRY and CDR2 SYGVKD. The CDR3 protein is CAMAPGLQETQYF.

The chain couples TRBV29-1 to TRBJ1-4; with no DNA, the TCRdb D assignment of TRBD1 cannot be verified. There are 13 residues in the CDR3. CDR1 and CDR2 (germline): SQVTM, ANQGSEA. This CDR3 is CSTRQGANEKLFF.

CDR3 amino acids: CASTQYNEQFF. The rearrangement joins TRBV28 to TRBJ2-1. The length of the CDR3 is 11 residues. Germline V gene lookup returns CDR1 MDHEN and CDR2 SYDVKM.

The gene calls are TRBV5-1 and TRBJ2-1; TCRdb picks TRBD1, but there is no DNA to check that call. Germline V gives CDR1 SGHRS, CDR2 YFSETQ. This CDR3 is 14 amino acids long. The CDR3 spells CASSLAGTANEQFF.

The chain carries TRBV3-1 and TRBJ1-2; the TCRdb D gene call, TRBD1, has no DNA to confirm it. The CDR3 runs to 15 residues. The germline V gene has CDR1 LGHDT and CDR2 YNNKEL (reference sequence). CDR3 residues: CASSQMGGAKEGYTF.

This chain links TRBV10-3 with TRBJ2-2. The CDR3 covers 15 residues. From germline, CDR1 is ENHRY and CDR2 SYGVKD. The CDR3 sequence is CAISGGGPNTGELFF.

The CDR3 region is CASSLDGTSSSYEQYF. The chain carries TRBV7-6 and TRBJ2-7; checking the TCRdb D call of TRBD1 is not possible without DNA. Germline lookup yields CDR1 SGHVS and CDR2 FNYEAQ. The CDR3 consists of 16 residues.

The chain joins TRBV27 to TRBJ2-3; the D call of TRBD2 rests on TCRdb alone, since no DNA is present to check it. Germline CDR1 is MNHEY and CDR2 is SMNVEV (reference sequence). The CDR3 is made up of 16 amino acids. The CDR3 loop reads CASSPPGLADTDTQYF.

The V call is TRBV5-6, the J call TRBJ2-6. Germline CDR1 is SGHDT and CDR2 is YYEEEE. This CDR3 region has 15 residues. CDR3 residues: CASSLRGSGANVPTF.

V is TRBV14 and J is TRBJ2-1; TCRdb calls TRBD2, which cannot be checked without DNA. The germline V gene has CDR1 SGHDN and CDR2 FVKESK. CDR3 size: 16 residues. The CDR3 reads CASSQDLVGQDNEQFF.

This chain links TRBV5-1 with TRBJ2-1. Germline V gene sequence: CDR1 SGHRS, CDR2 YFSETQ. The CDR3 covers 16 residues. This CDR3 reads CASSSGLGRGYNEQFF.

The CDR3 loop is CASIPAEAAGFGDTQYF. J is TRBJ2-3 and V is TRBV11-2; TCRdb reports TRBD1, a call that lacks DNA to check it against. Germline V gene data show CDR1 as SGHAT and CDR2 as FQNNGV. CDR3 length equals 17 residues. The variable domain in full, with the rest retrieved from reference TRBV11-2 and TRBJ2-3, is EAGVAQSPRYKIIEKRQSVAFWCNPISGHATLYWYQQILGQGPKLLIQFQNNGVVDDSQLPKDRFSAERLKGVDSTLKIQPAKLEDSAVYLCASIPAEAAGFGDTQYFGPGTRLTVL.

V is TRBV6-5 and J is TRBJ2-2; TCRdb reports TRBD2, a call that lacks DNA to check it against. Looked up from germline, CDR1 is MNHEY and CDR2 is SVGAGI. This CDR3 region has 18 residues. The CDR3 spells CASSYSYQAGENTGELFF.

The genes are TRBV28 and TRBJ1-1; no DNA is available, so the TRBD1 call from TCRdb remains unchecked. The CDR3 spans 14 residues. The germline gives CDR1 MDHEN, CDR2 SYDVKM. The CDR3 protein is CASSPTAPNTEAFF.

The chain is built from TRBV27 and TRBJ2-2. CDR3 length: 14 amino acids. Germline CDR1 is MNHEY and CDR2 is SMNVEV (reference sequence). CDR3 in amino acids: CASSLSLNTGELFF.

The chain is built from TRBV2 and TRBJ1-1; the TCRdb call, TRBD1, lacks DNA for checking. CDR1 is SNHLY, CDR2 FYNNEI, per germline. This CDR3 contains 13 residues. CDR3 residues: CASSRGGITEAFF.

This chain uses TRBV5-1 with TRBJ1-2; no DNA is available, so the TRBD1 call from TCRdb remains unchecked. There are 14 residues in the CDR3. Germline CDR1 reads SGHRS; CDR2 reads YFSETQ. CDR3 protein: CASSLEAPPAGYTF. Looking up the rest from reference TRBV5-1 and TRBJ1-2 gives the full variable domain: KAGVTQTPRYLIKTRGQQVTLSCSPISGHRSVSWYQQTPGQGLQFLFEYFSETQRNKGNFPGRFSGRQFSNSRSEMNVSTLELGDSALYLCASSLEAPPAGYTFGSGTRLTVV.

This chain joins TRBV9 and TRBJ1-1; the TCRdb call, TRBD1, lacks DNA for checking. CDR1 is SGDLS and CDR2 is YYNGEE in the germline V gene. The CDR3 has 14 amino acids. CDR3: CASTDRGSNTEAFF.